This T cell receptor beta chain is from a study of blood T cell repertoires in COVID-19. Study-wide context: The United States, Italy and Spain provided the acute and convalescent COVID-19 samples. PBMCs, B-cell-depleted T cells, or T cells were the source of the cDNA or gDNA that made up the material.

As processed by the authors: Estimation of nucleated cell counts was performed using reference gene primer amplification. Produced via immunoSEQ multiplex PCR; TCRdb's table is partial and in-frame only. The V and J calls and clone size were taken over from that table, and D and trimming were inferred from the DNA. This table holds about 300,000 clones, more than 80% found once. Sequencing input: peripheral blood. The receptor's source is a man younger than 35 who had recovered from COVID-19.

This CDR3 reads CASSREGPGQGTLFSNQPQHF. CDR3 bases: TGTGCCAGCAGCAGGGAAGGCCCGGGACAGGGGACCCTCTTTAGCAATCAGCCCCAGCATTTT. The V and J genes are TRBV21-1 and TRBJ1-5; the tabulated D call, TRBD1, remains unverified against the DNA. TRBV21-1 is shown as a pseudogene. The CDR3 runs 21 residues.